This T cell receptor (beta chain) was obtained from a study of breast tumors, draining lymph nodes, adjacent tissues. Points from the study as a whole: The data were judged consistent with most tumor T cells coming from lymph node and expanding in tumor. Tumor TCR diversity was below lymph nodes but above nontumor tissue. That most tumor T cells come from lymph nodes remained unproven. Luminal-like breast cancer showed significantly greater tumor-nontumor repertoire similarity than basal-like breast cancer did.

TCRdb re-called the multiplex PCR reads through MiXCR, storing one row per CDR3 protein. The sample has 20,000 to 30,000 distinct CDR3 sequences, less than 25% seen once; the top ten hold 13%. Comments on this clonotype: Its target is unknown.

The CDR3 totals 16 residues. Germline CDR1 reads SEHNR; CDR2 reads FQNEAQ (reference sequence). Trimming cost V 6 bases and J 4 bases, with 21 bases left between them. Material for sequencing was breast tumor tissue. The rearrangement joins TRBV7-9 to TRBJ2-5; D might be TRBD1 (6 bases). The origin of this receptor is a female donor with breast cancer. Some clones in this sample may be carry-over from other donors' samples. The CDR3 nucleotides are TGTGCCAGCAGATCTGGAATATTGGACAGTACAGAGACCCAGTACTTC. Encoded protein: CASRSGILDSTETQYF. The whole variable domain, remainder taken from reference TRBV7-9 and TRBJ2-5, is DTGVSQNPRHKITKRGQNVTFRCDPISEHNRLYWYRQTLGQGPEFLTYFQNEAQLEKSRLLSDRFSAERPKGSFSTLEIQRTEQGDSAMYLCASRSGILDSTETQYFGPGTRLLVL.